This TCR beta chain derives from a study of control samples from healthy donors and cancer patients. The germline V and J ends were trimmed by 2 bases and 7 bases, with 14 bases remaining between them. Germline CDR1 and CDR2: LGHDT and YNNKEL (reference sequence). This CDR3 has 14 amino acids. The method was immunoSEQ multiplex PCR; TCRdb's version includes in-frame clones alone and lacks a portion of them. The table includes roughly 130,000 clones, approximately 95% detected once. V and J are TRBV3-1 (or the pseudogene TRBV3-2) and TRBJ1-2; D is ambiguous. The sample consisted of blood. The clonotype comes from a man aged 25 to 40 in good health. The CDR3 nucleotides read TGTGCCAGCAGCCAATCTCCCCTCGCCCCTGGCTACACCTTC. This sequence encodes CASSQSPLAPGYTF.